These 8 T cell receptor beta chains came from one sample sequenced in a study of blood T cell repertoires in COVID-19. Produced via immunoSEQ multiplex PCR; TCRdb's table is partial and in-frame only. The sample holds about 140,000 clones, 80% to 85% seen once. The sequenced material came from PBMCs or T cells enriched from blood (not recorded which). The receptors come from a man aged 35 to 55 with acute COVID-19.

The chain joins TRBV6-2 or TRBV6-3 to TRBJ2-7; tentative D call: TRBD1 (6 bases). Looked up from germline, CDR1 is MNHEY and CDR2 is SVGEGT. V was cut by 0 bases and J by 4 bases, with 13 bases left in between. The CDR3 consists of 15 residues. Here the CDR3 reads CASSYSPGGGYEQYF. The CDR3, as DNA: TGTGCCAGCAGTTACTCGCCTGGGGGCGGGTACGAGCAGTACTTC.

Only one count was recorded for this clone. The chain combines TRBV27 with TRBJ2-7; no clear D gene. This CDR3 is 16 amino acids long. Germline assignment: CDR1 MNHEY and CDR2 SMNVEV (reference sequence). V shed 2 bases and J shed 6 bases, with 20 bases lying between them. This CDR3 reads CASSLGRNIVKTEQYF. The CDR3 nucleotides read TGTGCCAGCAGTTTAGGGCGCAATATCGTGAAGACCGAGCAGTACTTC.

The chain is built from TRBV3-1 (or the pseudogene TRBV3-2) and TRBJ2-5; 9 bases line up with TRBD2. The germline gives CDR1 LGHDT, CDR2 YNNKEL (reference sequence). The V gene end was trimmed by 1 base and the J gene end by 4 bases; junction bases not matched to a gene: 10. CDR3 length equals 17 residues. CDR3 in amino acids: CASSQVTSGPRRETQYF. The CDR3 DNA follows: TGTGCCAGCAGCCAAGTTACTAGCGGGCCCCGGCGAGAGACCCAGTACTTC.

The gene calls are TRBV11-3 and TRBJ2-5; 7 nucleotides match TRBD1. Germline CDR1 and CDR2: SGHNT and YENEEA. Losses at the gene ends were 5 bases for V and 4 bases for J; bases not matched to a gene: 4. The CDR3 spans 13 residues. The CDR3 protein is CASSAYRGETQYF. CDR3 bases: TGTGCCAGCAGCGCCTACAGGGGAGAGACCCAGTACTTC.

The V and J genes are TRBV7-6 and TRBJ2-1; D call uncertain. CDR3 size: 13 residues. In germline, CDR1 is SGHVS, CDR2 FNYEAQ. V lost 1 base, J lost 8 bases, and 9 bases lay in between. DNA for the CDR3: TGTGCCAGCAGCTTAGTCTGGTCGGATGAGCAGTTCTTC. Translated, it gives CASSLVWSDEQFF. The full variable domain, its missing parts supplied by reference TRBV7-6 and TRBJ2-1, is GAGVSQSPRYKVTKRGQDVALRCDPISGHVSLYWYRQALGQGPEFLTYFNYEAQQDKSGLPNDRFSAERPEGSISTLTIQRTEQRDSAMYRCASSLVWSDEQFFGPGTRLTVL.

The V and J genes are TRBV28 and TRBJ1-1, with D unresolved. Trimming cost V 7 bases and J 1 base, with 10 bases left between them. Germline V CDR1 and CDR2: MDHEN, SYDVKM. CDR3 length equals 13 residues. CDR3 protein: CASTRSGNTEAFF. The CDR3 bases are TGTGCCAGCACCCGCTCAGGGAACACTGAAGCTTTCTTT.

V gene TRBV7-2 combines with J gene TRBJ2-2; TRBD2 matches at 14 bases. The germline V gene encodes CDR1 SGHTA and CDR2 FQGNSA. With 5 bases clipped from V and 9 bases from J, the junction kept 8 bases outside the gene matches. The CDR3 has 16 residues. In nucleotides, the CDR3 is TGTGCCAGCAGCCCCCGACTAGCGGGGGGGCGAAGGGAGCTGTTTTTT. Residues: CASSPRLAGGRRELFF.

This clone was detected only once. The chain carries TRBV5-1 and TRBJ1-1; 10 bases agree with TRBD1. Germline loops: CDR1 SGHRS, CDR2 YFSETQ. The CDR3 length is 17 residues. V dropped 2 bases and J dropped 4; count of bases not matched to a gene: 11. The CDR3 reads CASSFSSGTGDPTEAFF. CDR3 DNA: TGCGCCAGCAGCTTCTCAAGCGGGACAGGGGATCCCACTGAAGCTTTCTTT.